This entry features one TCR beta chain sequence. This specimen comes from a study of T cells in localized non-small cell lung cancer. The CDR3 spans 14 residues. Germline V gives CDR1 SGHRS, CDR2 YFSETQ. The germline V and J ends were trimmed by 3 bases and 7 bases, with 13 bases remaining between them. The data were produced by immunoSEQ multiplex PCR, yet TCRdb's version contains in-frame clones alone and is incomplete. Of 70,000 to 85,000 clones listed, around 84% are singletons. The V gene is TRBV5-1, the J gene TRBJ2-2; tentative D call: TRBD2 (5 bases). Specimen: peripheral blood, collected before any cancer treatment. The clonotype was recovered from a female donor older than 55 with stage I lung adenocarcinoma. CDR3 amino acids: CASSSGVVGGELFF. The CDR3 DNA follows: TGCGCCAGCAGCTCCGGGGTTGTCGGCGGGGAGCTGTTTTTT.